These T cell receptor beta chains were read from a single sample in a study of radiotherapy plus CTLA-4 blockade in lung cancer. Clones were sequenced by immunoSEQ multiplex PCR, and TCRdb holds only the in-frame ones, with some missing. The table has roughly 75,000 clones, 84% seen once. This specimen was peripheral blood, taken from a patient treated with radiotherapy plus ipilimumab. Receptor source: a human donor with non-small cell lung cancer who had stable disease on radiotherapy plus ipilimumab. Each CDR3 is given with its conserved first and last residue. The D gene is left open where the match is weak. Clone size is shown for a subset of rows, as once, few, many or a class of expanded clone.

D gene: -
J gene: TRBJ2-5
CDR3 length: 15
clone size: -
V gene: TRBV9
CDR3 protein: CASSPQRGAVETQYF
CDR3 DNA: TGTGCCAGCAGCCCCCAGAGAGGGGCGGTTGAGACCCAGTACTTC

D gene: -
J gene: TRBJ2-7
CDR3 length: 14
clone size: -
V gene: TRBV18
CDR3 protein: CASSTGPAVYEQYF
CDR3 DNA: TGTGCCAGCTCCACCGGCCCAGCGGTCTACGAGCAGTACTTC

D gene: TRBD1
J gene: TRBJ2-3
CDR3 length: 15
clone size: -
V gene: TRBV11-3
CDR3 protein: CASSSGQGIADTQYF
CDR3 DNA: TGTGCCAGCAGCTCGGGACAGGGGATCGCAGATACGCAGTATTTT

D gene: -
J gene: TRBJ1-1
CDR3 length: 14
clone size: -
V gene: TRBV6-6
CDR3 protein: CAATPAGPNTEAFF
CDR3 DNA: TGTGCCGCCACCCCAGCAGGGCCGAACACTGAAGCTTTCTTT

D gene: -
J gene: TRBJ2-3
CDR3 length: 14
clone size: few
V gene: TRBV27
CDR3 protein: CASSELGGTDTQYF
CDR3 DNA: TGTGCCAGCAGCGAGCTTGGCGGCACAGATACGCAGTATTTT

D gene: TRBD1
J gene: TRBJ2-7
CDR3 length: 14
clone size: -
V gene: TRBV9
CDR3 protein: CASSGGQGFYEQYF
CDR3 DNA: TGTGCCAGCAGCGGAGGACAGGGATTCTACGAGCAGTACTTC

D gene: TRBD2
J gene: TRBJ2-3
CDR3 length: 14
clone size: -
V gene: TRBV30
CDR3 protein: CAWSGLAFTDTQYF
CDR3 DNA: TGTGCCTGGAGTGGACTAGCTTTCACAGATACGCAGTATTTT

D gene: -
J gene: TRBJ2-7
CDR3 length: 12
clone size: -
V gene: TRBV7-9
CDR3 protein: CASSLIGGEQYF
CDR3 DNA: TGTGCCAGCAGCTTAATCGGGGGCGAGCAGTACTTC

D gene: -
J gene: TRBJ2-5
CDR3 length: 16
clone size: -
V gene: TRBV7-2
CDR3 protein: CASSLGVGALGETQYF
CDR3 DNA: TGTGCCAGCAGCTTAGGAGTGGGTGCCTTGGGAGAGACCCAGTACTTC

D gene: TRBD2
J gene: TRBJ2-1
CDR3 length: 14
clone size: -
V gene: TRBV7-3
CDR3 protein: CASRDLTSGSEQFF
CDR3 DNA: TGTGCCAGCAGGGATTTGACTAGCGGGAGTGAGCAGTTCTTC

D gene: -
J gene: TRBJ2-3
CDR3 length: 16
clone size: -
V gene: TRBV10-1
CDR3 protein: CASSESRGAGTDTQYF
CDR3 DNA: TGCGCCAGCAGTGAGTCCCGGGGGGCCGGCACAGATACGCAGTATTTT

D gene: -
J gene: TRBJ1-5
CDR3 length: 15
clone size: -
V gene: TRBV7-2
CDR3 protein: CVSSLVGRVNQPQHF
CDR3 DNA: TGTGTCAGCAGCTTAGTGGGCAGGGTGAATCAGCCCCAGCATTTT

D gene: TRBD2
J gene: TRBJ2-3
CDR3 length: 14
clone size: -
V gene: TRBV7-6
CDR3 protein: CASSLASGGDTQYF
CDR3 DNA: TGTGCCAGCAGCTTAGCTAGCGGGGGAGATACGCAGTATTTT

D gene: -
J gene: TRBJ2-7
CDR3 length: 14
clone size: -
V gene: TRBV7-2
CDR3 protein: CASSTDQIVYEQYF
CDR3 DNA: TGTGCCAGCAGCACCGACCAGATAGTCTACGAGCAGTACTTC

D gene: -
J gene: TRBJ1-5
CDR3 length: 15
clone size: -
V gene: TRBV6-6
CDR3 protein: CANSPIKGSNQPQHF
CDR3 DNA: TGTGCCAACAGCCCTATCAAGGGTAGCAATCAGCCCCAGCATTTT

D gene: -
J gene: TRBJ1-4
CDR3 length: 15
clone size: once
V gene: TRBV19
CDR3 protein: CASKGRGSYNEKLFF
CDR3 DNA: TGTGCCAGTAAAGGAAGGGGCTCCTATAATGAAAAACTGTTTTTT

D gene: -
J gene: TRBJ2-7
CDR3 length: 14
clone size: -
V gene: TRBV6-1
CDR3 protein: CASSAQGSSYEQYF
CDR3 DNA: TGTGCCAGCAGTGCCCAGGGGAGCTCCTACGAGCAGTACTTC

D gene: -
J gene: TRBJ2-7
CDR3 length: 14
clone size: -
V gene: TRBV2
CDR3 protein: CASSDFVDSYEQYF
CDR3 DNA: TGTGCCAGCAGTGATTTCGTGGACTCCTACGAGCAGTACTTC

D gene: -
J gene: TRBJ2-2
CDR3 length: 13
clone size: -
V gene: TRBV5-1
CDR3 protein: CASSVQDSGELFF
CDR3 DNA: TGCGCCAGCAGCGTACAGGATTCCGGGGAGCTGTTTTTT

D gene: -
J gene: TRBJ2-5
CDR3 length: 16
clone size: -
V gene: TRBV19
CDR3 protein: CASSKKDRPLQETQYF
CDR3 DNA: TGTGCCAGTAGTAAGAAGGACAGACCCTTACAAGAGACCCAGTACTTC

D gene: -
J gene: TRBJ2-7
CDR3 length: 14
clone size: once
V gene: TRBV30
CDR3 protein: CAWSVALEDYEQYF
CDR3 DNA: TGTGCCTGGAGTGTAGCTTTAGAAGATTACGAGCAGTACTTC

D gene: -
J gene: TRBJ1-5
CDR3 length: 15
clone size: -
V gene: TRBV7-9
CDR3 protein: CASSQMGNSNQPQHF
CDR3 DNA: TGTGCCAGCAGCCAGATGGGAAATAGCAATCAGCCCCAGCATTTT

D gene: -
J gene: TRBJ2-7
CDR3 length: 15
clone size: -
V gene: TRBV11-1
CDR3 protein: CASSDTRGSSYEQYF
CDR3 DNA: TGTGCCAGCAGCGATACTAGAGGAAGCTCCTACGAGCAGTACTTC

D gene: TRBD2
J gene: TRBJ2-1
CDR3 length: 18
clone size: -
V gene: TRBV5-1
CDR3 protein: CASSTGLAGAIAYNEQFF
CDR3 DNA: TGCGCCAGCAGCACCGGACTAGCGGGAGCGATCGCCTACAATGAGCAGTTCTTC

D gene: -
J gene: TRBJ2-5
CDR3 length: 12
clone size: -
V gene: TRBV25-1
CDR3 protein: CASSPGPETQYF
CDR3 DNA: TGTGCCAGCAGTCCAGGGCCCGAGACCCAGTACTTC

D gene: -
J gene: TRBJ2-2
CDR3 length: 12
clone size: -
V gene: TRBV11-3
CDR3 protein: CASSPRGGELFF
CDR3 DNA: TGTGCCAGCAGCCCCCGGGGGGGGGAGCTGTTTTTT

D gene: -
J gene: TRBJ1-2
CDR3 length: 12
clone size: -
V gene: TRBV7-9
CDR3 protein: CASSEAIYGYTF
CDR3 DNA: TGTGCCAGCAGTGAGGCGATCTATGGCTACACCTTC

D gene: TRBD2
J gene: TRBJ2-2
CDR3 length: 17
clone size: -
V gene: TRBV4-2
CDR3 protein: CASSQDTSGSFAGELFF
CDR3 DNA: TGTGCCAGCAGCCAAGATACCAGCGGGAGCTTCGCCGGGGAGCTGTTTTTT

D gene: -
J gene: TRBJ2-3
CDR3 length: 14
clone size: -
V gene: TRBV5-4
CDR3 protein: CASSLDWTTDTQYF
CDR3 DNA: TGTGCCAGCAGCTTGGACTGGACTACAGATACGCAGTATTTT

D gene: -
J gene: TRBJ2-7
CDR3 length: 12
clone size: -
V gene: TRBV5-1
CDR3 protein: CASSLGQSNWNF
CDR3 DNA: TGCGCCAGCAGCTTGGGGCAGTCCAACTGGAACTTC

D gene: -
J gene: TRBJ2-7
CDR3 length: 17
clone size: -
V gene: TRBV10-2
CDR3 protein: CASSAPQQGRLSYEQYF
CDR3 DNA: TGCGCCAGCAGCGCTCCCCAACAGGGACGACTCTCCTACGAGCAGTACTTC

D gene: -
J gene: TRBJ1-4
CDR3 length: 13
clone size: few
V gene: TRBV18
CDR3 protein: CASSPPTNEKLFF
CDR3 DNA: TGTGCCAGCTCCCCTCCGACTAATGAAAAACTGTTTTTT

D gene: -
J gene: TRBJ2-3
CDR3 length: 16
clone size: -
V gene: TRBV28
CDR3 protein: CASSPSPASSTDTQYF
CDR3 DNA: TGTGCCAGCAGTCCAAGCCCTGCTTCTAGCACAGATACGCAGTATTTT

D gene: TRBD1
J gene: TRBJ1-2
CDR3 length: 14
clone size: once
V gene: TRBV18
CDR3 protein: CASSPRQGSDGYTF
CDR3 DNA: TGTGCCAGCTCACCACGACAGGGATCAGATGGCTACACCTTC

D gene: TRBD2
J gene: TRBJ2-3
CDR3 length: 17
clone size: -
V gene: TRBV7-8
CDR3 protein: CASSLAVSSGTADTQYF
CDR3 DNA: TGTGCCAGCAGCTTAGCGGTGTCTAGCGGGACCGCAGATACGCAGTATTTT

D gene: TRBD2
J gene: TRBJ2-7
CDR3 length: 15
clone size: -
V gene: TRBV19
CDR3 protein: CASSTLAGGSYEQYF
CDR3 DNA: TGTGCCAGTAGTACACTAGCGGGAGGGTCCTACGAGCAGTACTTC

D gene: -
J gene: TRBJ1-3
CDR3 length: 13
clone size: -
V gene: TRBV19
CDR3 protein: CASNPRGGNTIYF
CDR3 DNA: TGTGCCAGTAACCCACGAGGGGGAAACACCATATATTTT

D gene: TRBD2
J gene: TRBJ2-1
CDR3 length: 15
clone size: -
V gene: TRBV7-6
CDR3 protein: CASSLGLAGDNEQFF
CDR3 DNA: TGTGCCAGCAGCCTAGGACTAGCGGGAGACAATGAGCAGTTCTTC

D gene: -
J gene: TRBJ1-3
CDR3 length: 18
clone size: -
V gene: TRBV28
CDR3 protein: CASSLPRARTRSGNTIYF
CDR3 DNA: TGTGCCAGCAGCTTACCCCGGGCGCGAACCCGCTCTGGAAACACCATATATTTT

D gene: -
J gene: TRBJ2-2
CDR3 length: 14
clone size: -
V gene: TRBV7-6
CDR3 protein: CASSLLENTGELFF
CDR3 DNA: TGTGCCAGCAGCTTATTAGAAAACACCGGGGAGCTGTTTTTT

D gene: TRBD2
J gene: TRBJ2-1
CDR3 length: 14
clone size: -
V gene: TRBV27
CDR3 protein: CASSFSGLGNEQFF
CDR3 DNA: TGTGCCAGCAGTTTCTCGGGACTAGGCAATGAGCAGTTCTTC

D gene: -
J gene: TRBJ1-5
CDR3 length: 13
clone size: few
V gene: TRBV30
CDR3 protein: CAWSRSSNQPQHF
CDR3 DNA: TGTGCCTGGAGTCGCAGTAGCAATCAGCCCCAGCATTTT

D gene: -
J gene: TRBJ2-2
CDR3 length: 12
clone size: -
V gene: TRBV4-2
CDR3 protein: CASSQGGGELFF
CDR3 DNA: TGTGCCAGCAGCCAAGGGGGTGGGGAGCTGTTTTTT

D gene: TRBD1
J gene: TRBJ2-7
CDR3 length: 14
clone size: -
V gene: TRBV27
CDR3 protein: CASSFYQGVNEQYF
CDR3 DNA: TGTGCCAGCAGTTTTTACCAGGGGGTAAACGAGCAGTACTTC

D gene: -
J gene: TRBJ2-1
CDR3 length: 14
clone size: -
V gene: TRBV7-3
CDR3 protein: CASSSLSGYNEQFF
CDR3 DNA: TGTGCCAGCAGCTCGCTTAGCGGATACAATGAGCAGTTCTTC

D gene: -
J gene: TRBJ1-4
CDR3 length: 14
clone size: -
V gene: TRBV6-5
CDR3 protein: CASSQTTTNEKLFF
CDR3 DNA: TGTGCCAGCAGCCAGACAACAACTAATGAAAAACTGTTTTTT

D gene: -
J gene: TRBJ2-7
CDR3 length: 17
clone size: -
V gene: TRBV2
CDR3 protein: CASSVLSLGYDVYEQYF
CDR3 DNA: TGTGCCAGCAGTGTGCTAAGTCTCGGGTACGATGTGTACGAGCAGTACTTC